A selection of T cell receptor beta chains follows, all from one sample in a study of neurological immune-mediated disorders. TCRdb redid the calling of the 5' RACE reads with MiXCR, one entry per CDR3 protein. In the table there are about 55,000 distinct CDR3 sequences, about 3.7% of which are singletons. The sequenced material came from PBMCs. The receptors shown here come from a man between 60 and 75 years old with multiple sclerosis. The CDR3 runs from the conserved cysteine through the conserved F or W. A D gene is named only where the DNA matches it firmly. Not all rows give a size; the values are once, few, many and, for expanded clones, a class.

CSARDGRTYSEKLFF	TGCAGTGCTAGAGATGGGAGGACTTACAGTGAAAAACTGTTTTTT	TRBV20-1	TRBJ1-4	-	many
CASSLAGGNQPQHF	TGCGCCAGCAGCTTGGCTGGGGGCAATCAGCCCCAGCATTTT	TRBV5-1	TRBJ1-5	-	many
CASDRNTGELFF	TGTGCCAGCGACAGAAACACCGGGGAGCTGTTTTTT	TRBV6-6	TRBJ2-2	-	many
CASKEGTGAEKLFF	TGTGCCAGCAAGGAGGGGACAGGGGCGGAGAAACTGTTTTTT	TRBV2	TRBJ1-4	TRBD1	many
CASSHHLLAGTDTQYF	TGCGCCAGCAGCCATCACCTTCTAGCGGGGACAGATACGCAGTATTTT	TRBV4-1	TRBJ2-3	TRBD2	many
CSARGETQYF	TGCAGTGCTAGGGGAGAGACCCAGTACTTC	TRBV20-1	TRBJ2-5	-	many
CSAPGEETSPPEQFF	TGCAGTGCCCCGGGGGAGGAGACGTCTCCCCCTGAGCAGTTCTTC	TRBV20-1	TRBJ2-1	-	many
CSASPGPATEAFF	TGCAGTGCTAGTCCCGGGCCGGCTACTGAAGCTTTCTTT	TRBV20-1	TRBJ1-1	-	many
CASSPTLGKGQYF	TGTGCCAGCAGTCCTACCCTAGGGAAGGGGCAGTACTTC	TRBV28	TRBJ2-7	-	many
CASSFSLAGTDTQYF	TGCGCCAGCAGCTTCTCACTAGCGGGGACAGATACGCAGTATTTT	TRBV5-1	TRBJ2-3	TRBD2	many
CSARDLTGFNTEAFF	TGCAGTGCTAGAGACCTGACAGGGTTTAACACTGAAGCTTTCTTT	TRBV20-1	TRBJ1-1	TRBD1	many
CASSTTGADTEAFF	TGTGCCAGCAGTACGACAGGGGCGGACACTGAAGCTTTCTTT	TRBV5-4	TRBJ1-1	TRBD1	many
CSARAGLGQEYGYTF	TGCAGTGCTAGAGCCGGCCTTGGGCAGGAATATGGCTACACCTTC	TRBV20-1	TRBJ1-2	-	many
CASSFYYTGELFF	TGTGCCAGCAGCTTTTACTACACCGGGGAGCTGTTTTTT	TRBV7-2	TRBJ2-2	-	many
CSAISRGGSITDTQYF	TGCAGTGCTATATCGCGGGGGGGCTCTATTACAGATACGCAGTATTTT	TRBV20-1	TRBJ2-3	TRBD2	many
CSVTLGQAYSNQPQHF	TGCAGTGTCACGCTTGGACAGGCGTATAGCAATCAGCCCCAGCATTTT	TRBV20-1	TRBJ1-5	TRBD1	many
CASSSKSWGASGSGDIQYF	TGTGCCAGCAGCTCAAAAAGCTGGGGGGCTAGCGGGAGCGGGGACATTCAGTACTTC	TRBV11-2	TRBJ2-4	TRBD2	many
CASSFRYYEQYF	TGTGCCAGCAGTTTCCGGTACTACGAGCAGTACTTC	TRBV12-3/TRBV12-4	TRBJ2-7	-	many
CATRGTGGTYEQYF	TGTGCCACCAGGGGGACAGGGGGCACCTACGAGCAGTACTTC	TRBV11-2	TRBJ2-7	TRBD1	medium-sized
CASRAGGGASTDTQYF	TGTGCCAGTCGAGCGGGGGGCGGTGCTAGCACAGATACGCAGTATTTT	TRBV11-2	TRBJ2-3	TRBD2	-
CASSLDWTGGSGELFF	TGTGCCAGCAGCTTAGATTGGACAGGGGGGTCCGGGGAGCTGTTTTTT	TRBV7-2	TRBJ2-2	TRBD1	many
CASSPPGSSSYNEQFF	TGTGCCAGCAGCCCCCCGGGATCTAGCTCCTACAATGAGCAGTTCTTC	TRBV9	TRBJ2-1	-	many
CSARVRSGNVNEQFF	TGCAGTGCTAGAGTACGTAGCGGGAATGTCAATGAGCAGTTCTTC	TRBV20-1	TRBJ2-1	TRBD2	many
CATSDSTGLGNTEAFF	TGTGCCACCAGTGATTCCACGGGGCTCGGGAACACTGAAGCTTTCTTT	TRBV24-1	TRBJ1-1	-	many
CSVRDGDTEAFF	TGCAGCGTTCGGGACGGAGACACTGAAGCTTTCTTT	TRBV29-1	TRBJ1-1	-	many
CSARDALHTNQPQHF	TGCAGTGCTAGAGATGCCCTCCATACTAATCAGCCCCAGCATTTT	TRBV20-1	TRBJ1-5	-	many
CASSLVGTGGYNQPQHF	TGTGCCAGCAGCTTAGTGGGGACAGGGGGCTACAATCAGCCCCAGCATTTT	TRBV7-9	TRBJ1-5	TRBD1	many
CATSHRAADTQYF	TGTGCCACCAGTCATAGGGCTGCAGATACGCAGTATTTT	TRBV24-1	TRBJ2-3	-	-
CASSLSGASYEQYF	TGCGCCAGCAGCCTCTCAGGGGCTTCCTACGAGCAGTACTTC	TRBV5-1	TRBJ2-7	-	-
CAISTVSYEQYF	TGTGCCATCAGCACGGTCTCCTACGAGCAGTACTTC	TRBV10-3	TRBJ2-7	-	-
CSARDPDRSEAFF	TGCAGTGCTAGAGATCCTGACCGGTCTGAAGCTTTCTTT	TRBV20-1	TRBJ1-1	-	few
CATSPIVTGELFF	TGTGCCACCAGCCCAATCGTCACCGGGGAGCTGTTTTTT	TRBV15	TRBJ2-2	-	many
CSARLAGGSTDTQYF	TGCAGTGCTAGACTAGCGGGAGGGAGCACAGATACGCAGTATTTT	TRBV20-1	TRBJ2-3	TRBD2	many
CASSGRADTEAFF	TGTGCCAGCAGTGGCCGGGCCGACACTGAAGCTTTCTTT	TRBV12-3/TRBV12-4	TRBJ1-1	-	many
CSARGSGTEAFF	TGCAGTGCTAGAGGGTCTGGAACTGAAGCTTTCTTT	TRBV20-1	TRBJ1-1	-	many
CASSPWTGGTEAFF	TGCGCCAGCAGCCCGTGGACAGGGGGCACTGAAGCTTTCTTT	TRBV5-1	TRBJ1-1	TRBD1	many
CSASLPGGYGETQYF	TGCAGTGCTAGCTTGCCCGGGGGCTATGGGGAGACCCAGTACTTC	TRBV20-1	TRBJ2-5	-	many
CASSGPTYEQYF	TGTGCCAGCTCAGGGCCGACCTACGAGCAGTACTTC	TRBV18	TRBJ2-7	-	many
CASSFESTDTQYF	TGCGCCAGCAGCTTTGAGAGCACAGATACGCAGTATTTT	TRBV5-1	TRBJ2-3	-	-
CSAREGSGNTEAFF	TGCAGTGCTAGAGAAGGCAGTGGGAACACTGAAGCTTTCTTT	TRBV20-1	TRBJ1-1	-	-
CSALGIEQFF	TGCAGTGCTTTGGGGATTGAGCAGTTCTTC	TRBV20-1	TRBJ2-1	-	many
CASSPLGNSNQPQHF	TGTGCCAGCAGCCCCCTCGGAAATAGCAATCAGCCCCAGCATTTT	TRBV7-9	TRBJ1-5	-	many
CASSLEMARDALEQFF	TGTGCCAGCAGTTTAGAGATGGCAAGGGATGCCCTCGAGCAGTTCTTC	TRBV28	TRBJ2-1	-	many
CASSLFQRGDLRGNEQFF	TGTGCCAGCAGCTTATTTCAGCGGGGGGATTTAAGGGGCAATGAGCAGTTCTTC	TRBV7-2	TRBJ2-1	TRBD2	many
CASSLFRGGEETQYF	TGTGCCAGCAGTTTATTTCGGGGGGGGGAGGAGACCCAGTACTTC	TRBV28	TRBJ2-5	TRBD2	many
CASSEGGTSGSYEQFF	TGCGCCAGCAGTGAGGGAGGGACTAGCGGGAGCTATGAGCAGTTCTTC	TRBV10-1	TRBJ2-1	TRBD2	many
CASSPRTAGSGQETQYF	TGTGCCAGCAGCCCCCGGACAGCAGGATCGGGCCAAGAGACCCAGTACTTC	TRBV13	TRBJ2-5	-	many
CASSRDRPRGYEQYF	TGCGCCAGCAGCAGAGACAGGCCACGGGGCTACGAGCAGTACTTC	TRBV5-1	TRBJ2-7	-	many
CASSSGGKNIQYF	TGTGCCAGCAGCTCAGGGGGCAAAAACATTCAGTACTTC	TRBV7-9	TRBJ2-4	TRBD1	-
CASSSGGVIGYTF	TGTGCCAGCAGTTCGGGGGGGGTAATTGGCTACACCTTC	TRBV12-3/TRBV12-4	TRBJ1-2	-	many
CASSLGGRFYEQYF	TGTGCCAGCAGCTTGGGGGGTAGATTCTACGAGCAGTACTTC	TRBV7-9	TRBJ2-7	-	many
CASSLEGRVNTEAFF	TGCGCCAGCAGCTTGGAGGGGCGGGTTAACACTGAAGCTTTCTTT	TRBV5-1	TRBJ1-1	-	many
CASSTWEQGQGSPLHF	TGTGCCAGCAGCACATGGGAACAGGGACAGGGGTCACCCCTCCACTTT	TRBV7-9	TRBJ1-6	TRBD1	many